This T cell receptor (beta chain) is from a study of cytomegalovirus exposure and HLA in healthy donors. Whole-study findings and limits: Excluded were some V segments that proved indistinguishable, including TRBV6-2 and TRBV6-3. By HLA locus, TCR association rates varied in a later analysis, with DRB1 showing the most and HLA-C the fewest.

Comments on this clone: No antigen is known for it.

PCR involved 60 Vbeta and 13 Jbeta primers. The method was immunoSEQ multiplex PCR; TCRdb's version includes in-frame clones alone and lacks a portion of them. The repertoire holds about 120,000 clones, with 81% as singletons. V trimming: 4 bases; J trimming: 5 bases; junction bases outside the gene matches: 6. The germline V gene has CDR1 LGHNA and CDR2 YSLEER. CDR3 length equals 16 residues. Participants comprised healthy donors of bone marrow. The receptor was isolated from a man younger than 35 in good health and CMV-seropositive. The sequenced material came from PBMCs. The chain couples TRBV4-3 to TRBJ2-3, with 13 bases identical to TRBD2. CDR3 sequence (DNA): TGCGCCAGCAGCCCCGGACTAGCGGGAGCTGTAGATACGCAGTATTTT. This codes for CASSPGLAGAVDTQYF.